A single sample is the source of the 2 T cell receptor beta chains below, sequenced in a study of T-cell reconstitution after alpha-beta-depleted transplantation in children (dated by TCRdb to about 2016). Library preparation was by PCR. Sequenced using an Illumina HiSeq 2500. To normalize quantification of the TCRbeta repertoire, the TCR libraries were built with molecular barcoding that relied on unique molecular identifiers. Starting from the raw public reads, TCRdb applied fastp trimming at Q25, assembled clones with MiXCR and retained in-frame beta chains. Rows with one shared CDR3 protein collapse into an entry with the most common genes and DNA. This sample is represented by around 300,000 distinct CDR3 sequences; about a tenth of them were singletons. Clones ranked in the top ten supply approximately 7% of the sample. The label giving this sample's treatment or condition can be read as: allogeneic hematopoietic cell transplantation with graft depleted of TCRalphabeta T cells and CD19 B cells.

The sample consisted of PBMCs, taken before TCRalphabeta/CD19-depleted stem cell transplant. The receptors here all came from a boy under two years old with acute myeloid leukemia, due to receive a stem cell transplant.

A few counts support this clonotype. The chain carries TRBV6-2 or TRBV6-3 and TRBJ1-1; D remains ambiguous. Trimming cost V 2 bases and J 5 bases, with 15 bases left between them. CDR1 MNHEY and CDR2 SVGEGT come from the germline V gene. This CDR3 contains 15 residues. CDR3 nucleotide sequence: TGTGCCAGCAGTTACGAGGGAGTTGGGAGGACTGAAGCTTTCTTT. Residues: CASSYEGVGRTEAFF.

In the case of this clonotype: A junction end diverges from the germline sequence, so it may reflect a read error. The chain is built from TRBV28 and TRBJ2-5; 9 nucleotides agree with TRBD1. The V gene's germline CDR1 is MDHEN and CDR2 SYDVKM. The CDR3 has 14 residues. The CDR3 is CASSLRTGEETEYF. DNA of the CDR3: TGTGCCAGCAGTTTAAGGACAGGGGAAGAGACCGAGTACTTC.